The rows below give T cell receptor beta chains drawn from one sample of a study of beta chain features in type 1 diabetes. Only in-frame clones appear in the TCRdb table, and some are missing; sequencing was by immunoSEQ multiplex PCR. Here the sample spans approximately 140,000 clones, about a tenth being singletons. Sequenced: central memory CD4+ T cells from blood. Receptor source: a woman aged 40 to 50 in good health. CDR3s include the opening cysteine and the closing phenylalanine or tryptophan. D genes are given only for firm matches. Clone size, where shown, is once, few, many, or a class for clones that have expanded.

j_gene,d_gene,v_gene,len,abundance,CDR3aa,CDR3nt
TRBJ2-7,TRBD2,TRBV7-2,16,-,CASSLARSGGAYEQYF,TGTGCCAGCAGCTTAGCGCGTAGCGGGGGCGCCTACGAGCAGTACTTC
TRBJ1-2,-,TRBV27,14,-,CASTRAGANYGYTF,TGTGCCAGCACCAGGGCCGGCGCTAATTATGGCTACACCTTC
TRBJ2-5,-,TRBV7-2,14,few,CASSLGGTQETQYF,TGTGCCAGCAGCTTAGGCGGGACCCAAGAGACCCAGTACTTC
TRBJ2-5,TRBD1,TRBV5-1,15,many,CASSPGTGPLGSQYF,TGCGCCAGCAGCCCAGGGACAGGGCCCCTCGGGTCCCAGTACTTC
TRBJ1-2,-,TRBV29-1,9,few,CSVTGGNTF,TGCAGCGTTACGGGAGGCAACACCTTC
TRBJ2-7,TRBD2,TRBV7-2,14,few,CASRQGLATFEQYF,TGTGCCAGCCGACAGGGACTAGCGACTTTCGAGCAGTACTTC
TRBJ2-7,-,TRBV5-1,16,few,CASSRVGQDSAYEQYF,TGCGCCAGCAGCCGGGTCGGGCAGGACTCAGCCTACGAGCAGTACTTC
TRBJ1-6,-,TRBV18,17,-,CASSPIQPQGGNSPLHF,TGTGCCAGCTCTCCAATTCAACCGCAGGGCGGCAATTCACCCCTCCACTTT
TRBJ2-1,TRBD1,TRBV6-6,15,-,CASSYGDSSYNEQFF,TGTGCCAGCAGTTACGGGGACAGCTCCTACAATGAGCAGTTCTTC
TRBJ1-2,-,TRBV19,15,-,CASKKTARGFDGYTF,TGTGCCAGTAAGAAGACGGCGAGGGGGTTTGATGGCTACACCTTC
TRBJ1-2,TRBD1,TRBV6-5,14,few,CASRGDRANYGYTF,TGTGCCAGCAGGGGGGACAGGGCTAACTATGGCTACACCTTC
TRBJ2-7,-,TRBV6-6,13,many,CASSWEENYEQYF,TGTGCCAGCAGTTGGGAGGAAAACTACGAGCAGTACTTC
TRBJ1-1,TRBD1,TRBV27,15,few,CASSFQGVRNTEAFF,TGTGCCAGCAGTTTCCAGGGGGTTAGAAACACTGAAGCTTTCTTT
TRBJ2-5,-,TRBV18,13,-,CASSPTKQETQYF,TGTGCCAGCTCACCTACAAAACAAGAGACCCAGTACTTC
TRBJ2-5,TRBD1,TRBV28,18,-,CASSLGPRGRAQKETQYF,TGTGCCAGCAGTTTAGGCCCCAGGGGGCGCGCCCAAAAAGAGACCCAGTACTTC
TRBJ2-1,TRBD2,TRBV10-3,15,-,CAISGSGSSYNEQFF,TGTGCCATCAGCGGGAGCGGGAGCTCCTACAATGAGCAGTTCTTC
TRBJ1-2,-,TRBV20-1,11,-,CSASTGYGYTF,TGCAGTGCTAGCACCGGCTATGGCTACACCTTC
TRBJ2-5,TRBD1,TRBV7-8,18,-,CASSRRPPGQTSQETQYF,TGTGCCAGCAGCCGAAGACCCCCGGGACAGACATCACAAGAGACCCAGTACTTC
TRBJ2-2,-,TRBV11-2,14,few,CASSLVTPAGELFF,TGTGCCAGCAGCTTAGTCACGCCGGCCGGGGAGCTGTTTTTT
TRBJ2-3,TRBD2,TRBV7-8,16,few,CASSLLSGGSADTQYF,TGTGCCAGCAGCTTACTGAGCGGGGGGAGCGCAGATACGCAGTATTTT
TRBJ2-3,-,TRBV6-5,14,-,CASSDPGGTDTQYF,TGTGCCAGCAGTGACCCCGGGGGCACAGATACGCAGTATTTT
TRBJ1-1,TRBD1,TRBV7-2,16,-,CASSQGAGQGHTEAFF,TGTGCCAGCAGCCAAGGTGCGGGACAGGGCCACACTGAAGCTTTCTTT